This TCR beta chain stems from a study of blood T cell repertoires in COVID-19. Study-level information: Acute-phase and convalescent COVID-19 samples originated in the United States, Italy and Spain. Sample material is recorded as cDNA or gDNA derived from T cells, B-cell-depleted T cells, or PBMCs.

Original handling: Reference gene primer amplification in the assay estimated nucleated cell counts. Produced via immunoSEQ multiplex PCR; TCRdb's table is partial and in-frame only. Clone size and the V and J calls come from that table; the DNA yielded D and trimming. The sample contains tens of thousands of clones, 86% of which appear only once. Per the germline V gene, CDR1 is MNHNY and CDR2 is SVGAGI (reference sequence). V was cut by 0 bases and J by 11 bases, with 13 bases left in between. The CDR3 totals 14 residues. The sequence derives from a man between 50 and 59 years old with acute or convalescent COVID-19. J is TRBJ1-4 and V is TRBV6-6, with no clear D. Sequenced material: peripheral blood. Written as DNA, the CDR3 is TGTGCCAGCAGTTACTCGATGATCGAGGAGAAACTGTTTTTT. Protein product: CASSYSMIEEKLFF.